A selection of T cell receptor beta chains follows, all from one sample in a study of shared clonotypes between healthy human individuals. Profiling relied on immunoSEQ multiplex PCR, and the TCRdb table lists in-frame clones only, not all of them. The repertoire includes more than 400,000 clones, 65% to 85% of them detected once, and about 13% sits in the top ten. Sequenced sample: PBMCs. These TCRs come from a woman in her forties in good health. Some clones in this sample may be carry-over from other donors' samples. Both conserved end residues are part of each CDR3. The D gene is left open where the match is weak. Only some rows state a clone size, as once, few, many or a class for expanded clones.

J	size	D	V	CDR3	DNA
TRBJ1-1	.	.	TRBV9	CASSVGSPNTEAFF	TGTGCCAGCAGCGTAGGCAGTCCGAACACTGAAGCTTTCTTT
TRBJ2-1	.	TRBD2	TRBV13	CASSLVAGGILGNEQFF	TGTGCCAGCAGCTTAGTGGCGGGAGGGATTCTTGGCAATGAGCAGTTCTTC
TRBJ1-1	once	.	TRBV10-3	CAISERGRNTEAFF	TGTGCCATCAGTGAGCGGGGCCGGAACACTGAAGCTTTCTTT
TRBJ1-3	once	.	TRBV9	CASKGLGNTIYF	TGTGCCAGCAAAGGTCTTGGAAACACCATATATTTT
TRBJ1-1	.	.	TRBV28	CASSRIPGRSMNTEAFF	TGTGCCAGCAGCCGTATTCCGGGACGTAGTATGAACACTGAAGCTTTCTTT
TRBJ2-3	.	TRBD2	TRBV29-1	CSAGAGGISTDTQYF	TGCAGCGCAGGGGCGGGAGGAATAAGCACAGATACGCAGTATTTT
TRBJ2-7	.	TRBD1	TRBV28	CASPPGQAYEQYF	TGTGCCAGCCCCCCGGGACAGGCGTACGAGCAGTACTTC
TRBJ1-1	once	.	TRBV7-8	CASSPDLNTEAFF	TGTGCCAGCAGCCCAGACTTAAACACTGAAGCTTTCTTT
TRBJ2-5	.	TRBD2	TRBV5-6	CASSLVSLAGGETQYF	TGTGCCAGCAGCTTGGTGAGCCTAGCGGGAGGTGAGACCCAGTACTTC
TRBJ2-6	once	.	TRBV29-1	CSVGGPGANVLTF	TGCAGCGTCGGGGGCCCTGGGGCCAACGTCCTGACTTTC
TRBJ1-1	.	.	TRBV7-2	CASSPQGITEAFF	TGTGCCAGCAGTCCTCAGGGGATTACTGAAGCTTTCTTT
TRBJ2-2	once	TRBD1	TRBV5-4	CASSGRQGSGELFF	TGTGCCAGCAGCGGGAGACAGGGCTCCGGGGAGCTGTTTTTT
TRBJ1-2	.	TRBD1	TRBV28	CASTSSPTGGYTF	TGTGCCAGCACATCTTCCCCGACAGGGGGCTACACCTTC
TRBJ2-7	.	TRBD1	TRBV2	CASSEARGPISYEQYF	TGTGCCAGCAGTGAAGCAAGGGGGCCCATATCCTACGAGCAGTACTTC
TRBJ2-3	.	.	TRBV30	CAWSTEADTQYF	TGTGCCTGGAGTACAGAGGCAGATACGCAGTATTTT
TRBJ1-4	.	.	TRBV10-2	CASSETLGRGEKLFF	TGCGCCAGCAGTGAGACCCTAGGGCGCGGAGAAAAACTGTTTTTT
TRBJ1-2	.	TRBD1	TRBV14	CASSQGRTGGLGYTF	TGTGCCAGCAGCCAAGGAAGAACAGGGGGCCTTGGCTACACCTTC